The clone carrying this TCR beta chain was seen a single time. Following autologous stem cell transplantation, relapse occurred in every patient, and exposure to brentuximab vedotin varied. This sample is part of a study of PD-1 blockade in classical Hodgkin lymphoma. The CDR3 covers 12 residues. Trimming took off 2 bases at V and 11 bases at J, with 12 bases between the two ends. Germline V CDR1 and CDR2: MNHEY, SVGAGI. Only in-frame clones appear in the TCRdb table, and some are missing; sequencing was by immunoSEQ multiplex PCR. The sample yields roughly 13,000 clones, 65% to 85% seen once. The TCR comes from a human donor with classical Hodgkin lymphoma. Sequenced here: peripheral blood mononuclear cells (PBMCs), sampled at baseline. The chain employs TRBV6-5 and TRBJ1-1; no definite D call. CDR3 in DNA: TGTGCCAGCAGTTACAGAGCTGGTGAGGCTTTCTTT. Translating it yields CASSYRAGEAFF.